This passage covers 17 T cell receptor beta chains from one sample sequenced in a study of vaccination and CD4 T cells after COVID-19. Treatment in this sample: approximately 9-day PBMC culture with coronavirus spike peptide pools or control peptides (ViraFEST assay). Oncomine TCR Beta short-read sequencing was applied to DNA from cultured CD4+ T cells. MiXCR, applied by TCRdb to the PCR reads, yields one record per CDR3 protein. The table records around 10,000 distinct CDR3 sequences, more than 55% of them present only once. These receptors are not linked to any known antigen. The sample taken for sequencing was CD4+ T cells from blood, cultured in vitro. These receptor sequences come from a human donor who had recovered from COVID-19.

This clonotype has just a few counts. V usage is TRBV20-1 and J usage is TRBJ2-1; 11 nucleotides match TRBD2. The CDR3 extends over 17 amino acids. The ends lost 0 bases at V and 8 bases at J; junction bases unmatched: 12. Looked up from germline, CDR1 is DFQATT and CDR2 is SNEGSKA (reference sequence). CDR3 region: CSARDRVAGGLGYEQFF. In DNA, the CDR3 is TGCAGTGCTAGAGATCGAGTAGCGGGGGGGCTGGGCTATGAGCAGTTCTTC.

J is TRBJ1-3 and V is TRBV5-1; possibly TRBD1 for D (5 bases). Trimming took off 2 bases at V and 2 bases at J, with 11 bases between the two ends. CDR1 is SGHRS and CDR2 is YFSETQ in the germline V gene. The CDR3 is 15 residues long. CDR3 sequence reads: CASSFTGTTGNTIYF. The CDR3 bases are TGCGCCAGCAGCTTCACCGGGACGACTGGAAACACCATATATTTT.

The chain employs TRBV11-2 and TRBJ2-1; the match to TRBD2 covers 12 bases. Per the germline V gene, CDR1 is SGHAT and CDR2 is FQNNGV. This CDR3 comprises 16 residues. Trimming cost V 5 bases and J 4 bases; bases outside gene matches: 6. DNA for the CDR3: TGTGCCAGCAGCGCAACCCTAGCGGGAGGGTACAATGAGCAGTTCTTC. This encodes CASSATLAGGYNEQFF.

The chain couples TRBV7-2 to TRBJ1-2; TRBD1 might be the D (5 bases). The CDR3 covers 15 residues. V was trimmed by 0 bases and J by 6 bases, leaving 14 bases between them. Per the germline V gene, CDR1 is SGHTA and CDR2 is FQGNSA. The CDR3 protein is CASSLAGQLRDGYTF. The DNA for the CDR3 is TGTGCCAGCAGCTTAGCGGGGCAGCTCCGGGATGGCTACACCTTC.

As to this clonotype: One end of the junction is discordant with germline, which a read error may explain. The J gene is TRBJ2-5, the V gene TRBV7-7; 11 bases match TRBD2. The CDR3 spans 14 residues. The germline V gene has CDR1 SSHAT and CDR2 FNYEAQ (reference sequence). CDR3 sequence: CASSLSGRGETQYF. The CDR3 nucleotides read TGTGCTAGCAGCCTTAGCGGGAGGGGCGAGACCCAGTACTTC.

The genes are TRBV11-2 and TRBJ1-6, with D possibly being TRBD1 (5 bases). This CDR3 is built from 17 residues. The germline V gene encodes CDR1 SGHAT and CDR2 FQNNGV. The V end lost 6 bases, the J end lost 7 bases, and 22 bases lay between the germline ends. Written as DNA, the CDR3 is TGTGCCAGCAGTCCGAAACAGGTACTGCTGCGGAATTCACCCCTCCACTTT. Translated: CASSPKQVLLRNSPLHF.

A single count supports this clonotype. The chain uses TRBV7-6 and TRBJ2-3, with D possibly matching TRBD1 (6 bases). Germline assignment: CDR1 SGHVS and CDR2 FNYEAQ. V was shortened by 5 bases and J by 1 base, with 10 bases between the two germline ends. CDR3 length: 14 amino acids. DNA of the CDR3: TGTGCCAGCAGCCCCCGGACAGGCACAGATACGCAGTATTTT. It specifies CASSPRTGTDTQYF.

The chain's CDR3 is CASSWRQTSGEQYF. CDR3 DNA: TGTGCCAGCAGCTGGAGACAGACCTCGGGTGAGCAGTACTTC. The chain employs TRBV5-5 and TRBJ2-7, with TRBD1 as a possible D gene (5 bases). Trimming stripped 3 bases from V and 7 bases from J, with 17 bases between. From germline, CDR1 is SGHKS and CDR2 YYEKEE (reference sequence). The CDR3 runs 14 residues.

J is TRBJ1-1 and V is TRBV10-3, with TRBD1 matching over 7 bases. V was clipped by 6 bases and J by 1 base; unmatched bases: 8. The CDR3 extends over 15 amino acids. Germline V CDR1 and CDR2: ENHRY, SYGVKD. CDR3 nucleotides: TGTGCCATCAGCTATGAAAACAGGGGGAACACTGAAGCTTTCTTT. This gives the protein CAISYENRGNTEAFF.

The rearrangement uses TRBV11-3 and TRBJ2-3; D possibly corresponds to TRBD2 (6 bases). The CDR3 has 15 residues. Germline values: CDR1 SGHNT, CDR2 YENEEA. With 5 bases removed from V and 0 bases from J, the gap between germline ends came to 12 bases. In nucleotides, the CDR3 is TGTGCCAGCAGCAAACGGGCGGGAAGCACAGATACGCAGTATTTT. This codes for CASSKRAGSTDTQYF.

The DNA of the CDR3 is TGCAGTGCTAACAGCGACAACACAGATACGCAGTATTTT. Its translation: CSANSDNTDTQYF. J is TRBJ2-3 and V is TRBV20-1, with D uncertain. This CDR3 has 13 amino acids. V was cut by 4 bases and J by 2 bases, with 10 bases left in between. The germline gives CDR1 DFQATT, CDR2 SNEGSKA (reference sequence).

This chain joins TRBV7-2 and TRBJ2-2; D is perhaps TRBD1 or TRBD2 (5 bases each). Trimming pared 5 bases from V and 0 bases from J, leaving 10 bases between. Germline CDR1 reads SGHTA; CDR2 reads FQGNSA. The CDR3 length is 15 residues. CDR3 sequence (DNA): TGTGCCAGCAGCCCGGGACGGACGAACACCGGGGAGCTGTTTTTT. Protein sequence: CASSPGRTNTGELFF.

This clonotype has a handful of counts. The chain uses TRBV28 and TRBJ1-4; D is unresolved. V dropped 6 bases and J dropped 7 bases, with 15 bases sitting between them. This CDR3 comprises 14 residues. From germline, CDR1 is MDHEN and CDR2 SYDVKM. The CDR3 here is CASRGRGLSEKLFF. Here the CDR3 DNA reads TGTGCCAGCAGAGGGCGCGGCCTTAGTGAAAAACTGTTTTTT.

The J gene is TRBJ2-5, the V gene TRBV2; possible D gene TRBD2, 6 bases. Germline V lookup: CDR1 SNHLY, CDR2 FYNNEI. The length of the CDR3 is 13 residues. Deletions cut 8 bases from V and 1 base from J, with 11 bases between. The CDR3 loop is CASEREAQETQYF. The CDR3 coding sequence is TGTGCCAGCGAAAGGGAGGCCCAAGAGACCCAGTACTTC.

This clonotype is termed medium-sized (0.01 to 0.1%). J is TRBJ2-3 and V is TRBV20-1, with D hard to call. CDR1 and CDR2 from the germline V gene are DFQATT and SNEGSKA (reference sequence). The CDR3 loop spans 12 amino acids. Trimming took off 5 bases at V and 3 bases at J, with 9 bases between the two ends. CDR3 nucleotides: TGCAGTGCTCCCGATGCTACAGATACGCAGTATTTT. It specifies CSAPDATDTQYF.

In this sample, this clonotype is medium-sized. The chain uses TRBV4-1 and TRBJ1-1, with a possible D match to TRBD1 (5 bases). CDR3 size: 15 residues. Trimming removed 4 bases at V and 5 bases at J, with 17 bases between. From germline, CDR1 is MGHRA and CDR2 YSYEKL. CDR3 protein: CASSRKGLYETEAFF. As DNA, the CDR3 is TGCGCCAGCAGCCGAAAGGGACTTTATGAAACTGAAGCTTTCTTT.

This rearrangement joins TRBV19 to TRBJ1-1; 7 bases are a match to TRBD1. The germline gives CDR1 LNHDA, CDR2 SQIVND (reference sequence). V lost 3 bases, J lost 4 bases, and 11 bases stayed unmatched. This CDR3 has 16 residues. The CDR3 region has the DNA TGTGCCAGTAGTATGGGAGGGGGCAGGTCCGTCACTGAAGCTTTCTTT. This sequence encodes CASSMGGGRSVTEAFF.